The present entry profiles one T cell receptor (beta chain) with its context. The specificity of this receptor is unknown. This sequence may be a read error, since a much larger clone differs from it by one base. The sample originates from a study of T cells after yellow fever vaccination (dated by TCRdb to between 2018 and 2021). Regarding the study in general: The SMART-Seq v4 Ultra Low Input RNA kit was used to prepare libraries from fractions with low cell numbers. To track T-cell clones before and after primary and booster YFV17D yellow fever vaccination, bulk TCR alpha and beta repertoires were sequenced longitudinally. Two healthy male donors, one aged 18 to 30 and one aged 30 to 39 years, were included in the cohort. Bulk PBMC replicates and cell subsets were isolated from blood drawn at multiple timepoints before and after both primary and secondary immunization.

The CDR3 runs 15 residues from the cysteine to the phenylalanine. The DNA shown is the 45-base CDR3, in frame from base 1. V is reduced by 0 bases and J by 7 bases, leaving a spacing of 15 bases between them. The germline V gene (reference sequence) specifies DFQATT as CDR1 and SNEGSKA as CDR2. Taken with the paper, the label for treatment or condition translates to: live attenuated yellow fever vaccine strain. PBMCs were isolated from peripheral blood using a standard Ficoll-Paque protocol. Dynabeads CD4 and CD8 positive selection kits were used to isolate the CD4 and CD8 T-cell fractions. TriZol was used to extract RNA from bulk PBMCs, from CD4 and CD8 fractions, and from dextramer-positive and dextramer-negative fractions. TCR cDNA was made using 5'RACE template switching, a step that added a universal primer site and unique molecular identifiers. Priming for cDNA synthesis came from both the TCR alpha and TCR beta constant segments. Libraries were amplified in two PCR steps, with sample barcodes and sequencing adapters added in the second step. Libraries were sequenced on Illumina HiSeq 2500 (2x100 bp) or NovaSeq (2x150 bp). Concerning the study's data processing: MIGEC handled demultiplexing of reads and collapsing into UMI consensus sequences, while MiXCR performed V(D)J alignment. Clonotypes responding to the vaccine were identified with edgeR on replicate PBMC samples, with the criteria of FDR below 0.01 and a log2 fold change above 5 up to day 15. CD4 or CD8 identity was assigned to each bulk clonotype according to whether the clonotype was present at higher abundance in the sequenced CD4 repertoire or the sequenced CD8 repertoire. The raw public data were reprocessed by TCRdb itself: fastp quality trimming at Q25, MiXCR clonotype calling, in-frame beta chains only. Every CDR3 protein is listed once, alongside the most common genes and DNA of its rows. TCRdb, not the authors, supplied the V and J calls. A total of approximately 180,000 distinct CDR3 sequences appear in this sample, about 6.2% of them only once. Less than 3.5% of the sample is held by the ten biggest clonotypes.

The paper's findings and limits, for the study overall: Computational filtering was needed because FACS-sorted repertoires could contain abundant contaminating clonotypes from the bulk population. Only a couple of donors were included in the study, so the extent to which the findings can be generalized is limited. Most clones expanded after primary vaccination were re-detected after the booster (around 96% of CD4 and 88% of CD8), suggesting broad memory maintenance. A small fraction of clonotypes appeared in both the CD4 and CD8 compartments, likely as a result of convergent recombination. Compared with the primary T-cell response, the secondary T-cell response was weaker but faster, peaking on day 5 rather than day 15.

The TCR sequence derives from a man between 18 and 35 years old who received the YFV17D yellow fever vaccine. This chain is built from TRBV20-1 and TRBJ1-4; the D gene is perhaps TRBD1, on 6 matching bases. The sequences come from CD4+ T cells sorted from PBMCs, collected on the day of the first yellow fever vaccination. The DNA reads as follows: TGCAGTGCTAGAGACATGAGGGGGAACCTTGAAAAACTGTTTTTT. Its protein product is CSARDMRGNLEKLFF.